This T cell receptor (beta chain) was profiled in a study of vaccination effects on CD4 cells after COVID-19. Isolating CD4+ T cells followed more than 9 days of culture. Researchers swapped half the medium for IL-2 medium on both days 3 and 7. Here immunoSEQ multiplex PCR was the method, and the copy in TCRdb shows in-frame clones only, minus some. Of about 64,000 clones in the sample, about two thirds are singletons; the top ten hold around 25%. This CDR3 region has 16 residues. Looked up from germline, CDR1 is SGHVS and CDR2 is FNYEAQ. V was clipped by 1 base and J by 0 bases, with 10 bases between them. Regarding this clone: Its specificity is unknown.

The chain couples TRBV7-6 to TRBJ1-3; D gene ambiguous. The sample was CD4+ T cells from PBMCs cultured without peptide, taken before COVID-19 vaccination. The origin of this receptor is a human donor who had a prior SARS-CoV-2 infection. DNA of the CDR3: TGTGCCAGCAGCTTAGGGCCGAGTTACTCTGGAAACACCATATATTTT. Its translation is CASSLGPSYSGNTIYF.